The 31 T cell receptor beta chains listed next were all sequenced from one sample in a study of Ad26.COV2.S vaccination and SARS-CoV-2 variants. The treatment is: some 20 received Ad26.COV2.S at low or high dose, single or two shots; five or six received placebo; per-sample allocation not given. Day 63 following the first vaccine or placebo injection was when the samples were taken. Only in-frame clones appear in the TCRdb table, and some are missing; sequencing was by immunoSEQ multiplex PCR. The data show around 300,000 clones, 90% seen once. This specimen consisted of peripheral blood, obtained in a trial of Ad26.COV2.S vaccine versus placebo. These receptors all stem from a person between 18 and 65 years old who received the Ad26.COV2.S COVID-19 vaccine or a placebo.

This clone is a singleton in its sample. CDR3 sequence (DNA): TGCGCCAGCAGCCGCCGGGACAGGGAAGTCTACGAGCAGTACTTC. Encoded protein: CASSRRDREVYEQYF. This chain links TRBV4-1 with TRBJ2-7; 9 bases map to TRBD1. The CDR3 covers 15 residues. Germline-derived CDR1 and CDR2 are MGHRA and YSYEKL. The J segment lost 3 bases and the V segment lost 4 bases, leaving 7 bases of the junction unmatched.

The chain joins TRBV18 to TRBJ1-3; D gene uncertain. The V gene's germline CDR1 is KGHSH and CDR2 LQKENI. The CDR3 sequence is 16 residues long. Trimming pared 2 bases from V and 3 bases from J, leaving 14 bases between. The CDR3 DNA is TGTGCCAGCTCACCAGCTTCTAGGGTTTATGGAAACACCATATATTTT. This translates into CASSPASRVYGNTIYF.

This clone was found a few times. CDR3 DNA sequence: TGTGCCAGCACCCGAGGGGATCAGCCCCAGCATTTT. Its protein is CASTRGDQPQHF. The chain joins TRBV6-6 to TRBJ1-5, with D maybe TRBD1 (5 bases). The V and J ends lost 7 bases and 5 bases respectively, with 9 bases between them. The CDR3 totals 12 residues. Germline V gene sequence: CDR1 MNHNY, CDR2 SVGAGI (reference sequence).

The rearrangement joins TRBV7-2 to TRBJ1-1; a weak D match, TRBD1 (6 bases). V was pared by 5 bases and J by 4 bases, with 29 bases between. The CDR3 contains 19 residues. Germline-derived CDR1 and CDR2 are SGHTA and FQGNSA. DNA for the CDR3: TGTGCCAGCAGCCATAGGAGCCCGAGACAGGATTGGGTAGGCACTGAAGCTTTCTTT. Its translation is CASSHRSPRQDWVGTEAFF.

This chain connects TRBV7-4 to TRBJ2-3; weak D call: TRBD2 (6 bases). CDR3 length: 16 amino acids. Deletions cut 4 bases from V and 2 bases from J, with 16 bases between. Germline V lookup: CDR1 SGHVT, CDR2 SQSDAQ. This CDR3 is CASSSPSDVFTDTQYF. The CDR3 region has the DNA TGTGCCAGCAGCTCCCCTAGCGATGTCTTCACAGATACGCAGTATTTT.

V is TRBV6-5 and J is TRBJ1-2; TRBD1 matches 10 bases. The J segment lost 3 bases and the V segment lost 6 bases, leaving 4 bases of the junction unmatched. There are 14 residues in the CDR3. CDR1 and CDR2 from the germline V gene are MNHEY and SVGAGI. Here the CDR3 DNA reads TGTGCCAGCAGGACAGGGGGCGCTCACTATGGCTACACCTTC. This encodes CASRTGGAHYGYTF.

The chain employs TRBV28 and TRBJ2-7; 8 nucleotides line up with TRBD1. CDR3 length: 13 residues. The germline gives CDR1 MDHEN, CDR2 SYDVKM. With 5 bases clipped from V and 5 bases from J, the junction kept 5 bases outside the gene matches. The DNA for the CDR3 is TGTGCCAGCAGTCGCGACAGGGGACACGAGCAGTACGTC. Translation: CASSRDRGHEQYV.

DNA for the CDR3: TGTGCCAGCAGTGAACCGGGGAATTCACCCCTCCACTTT. Protein sequence: CASSEPGNSPLHF. This chain joins TRBV2 and TRBJ1-6; D remains unclear. CDR1 and CDR2 from the germline V gene are SNHLY and FYNNEI. Trimming pared 2 bases from V and 7 bases from J, leaving 6 bases between. This CDR3 contains 13 residues.

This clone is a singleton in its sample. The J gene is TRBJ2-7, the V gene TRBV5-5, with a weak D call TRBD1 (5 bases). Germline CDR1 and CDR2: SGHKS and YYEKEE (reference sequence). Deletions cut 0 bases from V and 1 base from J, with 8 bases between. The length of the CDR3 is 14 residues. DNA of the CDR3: TGTGCCAGCAGCTTGGAAACAGGTTCCTACGAGCAGTACGTC. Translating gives CASSLETGSYEQYV.

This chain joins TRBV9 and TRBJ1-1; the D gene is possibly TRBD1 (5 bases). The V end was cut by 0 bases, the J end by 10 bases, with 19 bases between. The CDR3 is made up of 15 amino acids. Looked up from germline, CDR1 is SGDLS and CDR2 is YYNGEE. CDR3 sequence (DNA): TGTGCCAGCAGCGTAGAACAGTCGGGGCGCGGAGGAGCTTTCTTT. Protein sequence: CASSVEQSGRGGAFF. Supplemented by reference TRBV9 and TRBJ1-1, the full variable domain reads DSGVTQTPKHLITATGQRVTLRCSPRSGDLSVYWYQQSLDQGLQFLIQYYNGEERAKGNILERFSAQQFPDLHSELNLSSLELGDSALYFCASSVEQSGRGGAFFGQGTRLTVV.

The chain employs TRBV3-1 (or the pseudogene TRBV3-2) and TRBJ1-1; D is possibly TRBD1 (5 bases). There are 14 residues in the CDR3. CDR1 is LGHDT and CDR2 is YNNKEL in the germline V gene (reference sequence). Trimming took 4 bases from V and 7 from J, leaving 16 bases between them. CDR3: CASSPLVGPGEAFF. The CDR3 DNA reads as TGTGCCAGCAGCCCGCTCGTGGGGCCGGGTGAAGCTTTCTTT.

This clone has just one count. The CDR3 DNA is TGTGCCAGCAGCCAACGAGTCCTCACAGATACGCAGTATTTT. Amino acids: CASSQRVLTDTQYF. This chain joins TRBV3-1 (or the pseudogene TRBV3-2) and TRBJ2-3; the D is unclear. CDR1 LGHDT and CDR2 YNNKEL come from the germline V gene (reference sequence). The CDR3 has 14 residues. V was pared by 2 bases and J by 2 bases, with 8 bases between.

CDR3 DNA: TGTGCCAGCAGTTTTCGAGGAGGGTCTAGCGGTCCCTACGAGCAGTACTTC. As protein: CASSFRGGSSGPYEQYF. The chain employs TRBV27 and TRBJ2-7, with 7 bases that match TRBD2. This CDR3 region has 17 residues. Germline-derived CDR1 and CDR2 are MNHEY and SMNVEV (reference sequence). The trim removed 3 bases at V and 2 bases at J, leaving 13 bases unmatched.

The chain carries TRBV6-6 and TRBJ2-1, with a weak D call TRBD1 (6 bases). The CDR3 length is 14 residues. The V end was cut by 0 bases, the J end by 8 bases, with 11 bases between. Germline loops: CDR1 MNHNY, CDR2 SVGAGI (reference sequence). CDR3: CASSYSYKGDEQFF. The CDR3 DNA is TGTGCCAGCAGTTACTCGTACAAGGGGGATGAGCAGTTCTTC.

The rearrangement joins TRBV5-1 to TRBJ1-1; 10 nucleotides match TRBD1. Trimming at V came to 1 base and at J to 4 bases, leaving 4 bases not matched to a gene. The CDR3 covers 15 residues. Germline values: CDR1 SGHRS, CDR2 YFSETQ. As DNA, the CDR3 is TGCGCCAGCAGCTTGAGACAGGGGGCTAGCACTGAAGCTTTCTTT. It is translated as CASSLRQGASTEAFF. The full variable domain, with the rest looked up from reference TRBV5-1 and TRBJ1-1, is KAGVTQTPRYLIKTRGQQVTLSCSPISGHRSVSWYQQTPGQGLQFLFEYFSETQRNKGNFPGRFSGRQFSNSRSEMNVSTLELGDSALYLCASSLRQGASTEAFFGQGTRLTVV.

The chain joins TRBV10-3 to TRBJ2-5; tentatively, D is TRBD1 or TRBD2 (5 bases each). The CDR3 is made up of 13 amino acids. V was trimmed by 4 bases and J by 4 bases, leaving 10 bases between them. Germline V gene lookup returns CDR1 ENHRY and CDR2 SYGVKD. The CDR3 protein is CAISGGALETQYF. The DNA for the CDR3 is TGTGCCATCAGTGGAGGGGCCTTAGAGACCCAGTACTTC.

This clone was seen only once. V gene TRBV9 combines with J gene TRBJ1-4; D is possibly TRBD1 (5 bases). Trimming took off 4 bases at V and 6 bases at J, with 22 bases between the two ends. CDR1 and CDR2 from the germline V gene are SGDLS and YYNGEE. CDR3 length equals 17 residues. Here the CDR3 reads CASSFSIVGGEHEKLFF. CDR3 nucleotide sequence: TGTGCCAGCAGCTTCTCCATCGTCGGGGGTGAGCATGAAAAACTGTTTTTT. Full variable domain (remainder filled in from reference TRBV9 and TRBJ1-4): DSGVTQTPKHLITATGQRVTLRCSPRSGDLSVYWYQQSLDQGLQFLIQYYNGEERAKGNILERFSAQQFPDLHSELNLSSLELGDSALYFCASSFSIVGGEHEKLFFGSGTQLSVL.

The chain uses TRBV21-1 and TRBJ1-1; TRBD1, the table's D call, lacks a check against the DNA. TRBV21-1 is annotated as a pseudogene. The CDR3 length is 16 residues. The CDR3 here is CASSKPYRQSNTEAFF. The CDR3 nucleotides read TGTGCCAGCAGCAAACCCTACAGACAATCGAACACTGAAGCTTTCTTT.

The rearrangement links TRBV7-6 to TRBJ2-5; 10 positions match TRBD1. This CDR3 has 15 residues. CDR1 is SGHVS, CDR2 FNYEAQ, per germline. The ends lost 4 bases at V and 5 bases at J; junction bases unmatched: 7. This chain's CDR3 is CASSWDRGRGETQYF. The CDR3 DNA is TGTGCCAGCAGCTGGGACAGGGGCAGGGGGGAGACCCAGTACTTC.

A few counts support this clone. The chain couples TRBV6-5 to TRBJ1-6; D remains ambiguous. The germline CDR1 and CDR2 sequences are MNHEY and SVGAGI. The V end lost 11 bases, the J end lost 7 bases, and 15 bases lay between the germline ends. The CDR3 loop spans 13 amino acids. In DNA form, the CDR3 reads TGTGCCTGCCGGGAGAGCGGAAATTCACCCCTCCACTTT. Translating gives CACRESGNSPLHF.

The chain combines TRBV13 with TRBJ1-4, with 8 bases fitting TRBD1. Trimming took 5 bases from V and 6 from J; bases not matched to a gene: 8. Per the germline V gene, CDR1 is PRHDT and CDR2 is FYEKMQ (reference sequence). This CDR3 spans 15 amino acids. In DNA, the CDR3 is TGTGCCAGCAGCCCCCAGACAGGGGCGGATGAAAAACTGTTTTTT. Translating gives CASSPQTGADEKLFF.

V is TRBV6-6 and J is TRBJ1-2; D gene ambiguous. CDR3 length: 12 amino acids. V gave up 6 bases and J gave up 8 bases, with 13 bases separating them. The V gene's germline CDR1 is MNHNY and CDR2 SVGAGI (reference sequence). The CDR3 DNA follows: TGTGCCAGCAGCCAAACGTCCGGGGGCTACACCTTC. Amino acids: CASSQTSGGYTF.

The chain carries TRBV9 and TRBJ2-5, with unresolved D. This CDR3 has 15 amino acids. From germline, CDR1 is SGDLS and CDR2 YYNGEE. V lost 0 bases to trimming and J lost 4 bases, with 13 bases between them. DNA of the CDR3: TGTGCCAGCAGCGTAGATGTTGGAAGGGCAGAGACCCAGTACTTC. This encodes CASSVDVGRAETQYF.

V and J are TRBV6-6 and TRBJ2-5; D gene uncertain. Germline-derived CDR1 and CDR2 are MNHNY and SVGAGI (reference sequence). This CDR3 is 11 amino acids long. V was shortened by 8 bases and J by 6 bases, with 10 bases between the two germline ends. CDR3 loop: CASETRQTQYF. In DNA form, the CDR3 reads TGTGCCAGCGAGACGAGGCAGACCCAGTACTTC.

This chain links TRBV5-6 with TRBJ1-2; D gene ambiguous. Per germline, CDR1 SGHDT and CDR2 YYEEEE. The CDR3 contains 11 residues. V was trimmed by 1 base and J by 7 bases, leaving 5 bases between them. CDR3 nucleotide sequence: TGTGCCAGCAGCTTGCGTATTGGCTACACCTTC. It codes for CASSLRIGYTF.

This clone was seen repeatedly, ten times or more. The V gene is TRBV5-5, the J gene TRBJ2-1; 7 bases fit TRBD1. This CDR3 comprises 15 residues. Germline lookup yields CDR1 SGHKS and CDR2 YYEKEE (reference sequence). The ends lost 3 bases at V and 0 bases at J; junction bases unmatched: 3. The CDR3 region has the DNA TGTGCCAGCAGCTGGGACAGTACCTCCTACAATGAGCAGTTCTTC. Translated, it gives CASSWDSTSYNEQFF.

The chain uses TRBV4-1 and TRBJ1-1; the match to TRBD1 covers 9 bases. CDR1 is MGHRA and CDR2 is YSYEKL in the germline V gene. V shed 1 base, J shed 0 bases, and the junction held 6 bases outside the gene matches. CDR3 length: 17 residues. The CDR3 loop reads CASSQVFGQGLNTEAFF. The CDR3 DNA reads TGCGCCAGCAGCCAAGTATTTGGACAGGGGTTGAACACTGAAGCTTTCTTT.

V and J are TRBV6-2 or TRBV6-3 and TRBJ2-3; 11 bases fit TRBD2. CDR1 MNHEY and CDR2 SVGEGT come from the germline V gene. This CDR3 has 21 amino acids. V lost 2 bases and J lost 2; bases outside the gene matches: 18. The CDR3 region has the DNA TGTGCCAGCAGTTACCCAACCACTAGCGGGAGTTGGGGACTGAACACAGATACGCAGTATTTT. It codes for CASSYPTTSGSWGLNTDTQYF.

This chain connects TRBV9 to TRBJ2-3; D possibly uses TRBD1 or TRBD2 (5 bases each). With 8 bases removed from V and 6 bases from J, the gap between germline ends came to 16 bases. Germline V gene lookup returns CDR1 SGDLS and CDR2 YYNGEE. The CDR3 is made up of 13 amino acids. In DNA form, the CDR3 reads TGTGCCAGTAACCAGGGAGTGGGCGATACGCAGTATTTT. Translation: CASNQGVGDTQYF.

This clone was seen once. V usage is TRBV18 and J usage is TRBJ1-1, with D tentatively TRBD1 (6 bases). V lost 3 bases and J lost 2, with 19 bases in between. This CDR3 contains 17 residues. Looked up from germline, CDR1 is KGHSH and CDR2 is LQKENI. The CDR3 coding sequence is TGTGCCAGCTCACCTCGACGGACAGCCCGCTCAAACACTGAAGCTTTCTTT. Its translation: CASSPRRTARSNTEAFF.

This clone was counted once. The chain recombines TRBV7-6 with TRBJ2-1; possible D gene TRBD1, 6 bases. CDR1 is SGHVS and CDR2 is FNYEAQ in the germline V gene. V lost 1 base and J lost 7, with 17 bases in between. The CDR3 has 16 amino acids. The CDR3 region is CASSLVAPPQGNEQFF. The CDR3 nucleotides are TGTGCCAGCAGCTTAGTAGCGCCCCCCCAGGGGAATGAGCAGTTCTTC.